The 5 T cell receptor beta chains below all came from one sample that was sequenced in a study of T-cell reconstitution after alpha-beta-depleted transplantation in children. Unique molecular identifiers were used to barcode this TCRbeta library. MiXCR was run by TCRdb on the PCR reads, yielding one entry per CDR3 protein. The sample lists 280,000 or so distinct CDR3 sequences; around a tenth were seen once. Sequences were derived from peripheral blood, sampled 180 days after TCRalphabeta/CD19-depleted stem cell transplant. Receptors were obtained from a male patient between 2 and 10 years old who had a stem cell transplant for chronic granulomatous disease, so the T cells may come from the graft donor.

This clonotype was recorded many times. V gene TRBV5-1 combines with J gene TRBJ2-5; D unclear. Trimming cost V 2 bases and J 5 bases, with 13 bases left between them. The germline CDR1 and CDR2 sequences are SGHRS and YFSETQ. The CDR3 is made up of 14 amino acids. The CDR3 spells CASSFFRAGETQYF. The DNA of the CDR3 is TGCGCCAGCAGCTTCTTTCGGGCTGGGGAGACCCAGTACTTC. The full variable domain, rest sourced from reference TRBV5-1 and TRBJ2-5, is KAGVTQTPRYLIKTRGQQVTLSCSPISGHRSVSWYQQTPGQGLQFLFEYFSETQRNKGNFPGRFSGRQFSNSRSEMNVSTLELGDSALYLCASSFFRAGETQYFGPGTRLLVL.

This clonotype has at least ten counts. The V gene is TRBV19, the J gene TRBJ2-5; tentatively, D is TRBD2 (6 bases). The CDR3 consists of 14 residues. Per the germline V gene, CDR1 is LNHDA and CDR2 is SQIVND (reference sequence). The V end was cut by 6 bases, the J end by 6 bases, with 17 bases between. The CDR3 DNA follows: TGTGCCAGTAGCCCCTTACTAGCTGAGAAGACCCAGTACTTC. Translation gives CASSPLLAEKTQYF.

This clonotype occurred many times. This chain joins TRBV4-2 and TRBJ1-1; D is possibly TRBD1 (5 bases). The CDR3 consists of 15 residues. The germline V and J ends were trimmed by 1 base and 4 bases, with 13 bases remaining between them. Germline V gene sequence: CDR1 LGHNA, CDR2 YNFKEQ. The CDR3 is CASSQGREVGTEAFF. Here the CDR3 DNA reads TGTGCCAGCAGCCAAGGCAGGGAAGTAGGCACTGAAGCTTTCTTT.

Ten or more counts support this clonotype. The CDR3 DNA reads TGCGCCAGCAGCTTGGAACTAGCGGGAGGATCTATAGATACGCAGTATTTT. Protein: CASSLELAGGSIDTQYF. The V call is TRBV5-1, the J call TRBJ2-3; 12 nucleotides align to TRBD2. The germline gives CDR1 SGHRS, CDR2 YFSETQ. The CDR3 contains 17 residues. Trimming took 0 bases from V and 5 from J; bases not matched to a gene: 7.

This clonotype was detected ten times or more. The rearrangement uses TRBV12-3 or TRBV12-4 and TRBJ2-7; D call uncertain. Trimming cost V 7 bases and J 0 bases, with 10 bases left between them. The length of the CDR3 is 13 residues. CDR3 sequence: CASTRSFSYEQYF. CDR3 in DNA: TGTGCCAGCACCCGAAGTTTCTCCTACGAGCAGTACTTC.